This T cell receptor beta chain was sequenced for a study of neurological immune-mediated disorders. TCRdb re-called the 5' RACE reads through MiXCR, storing one row per CDR3 protein. The table has tens of thousands of distinct CDR3 sequences, over 10% seen once; the top ten hold 5.5% to 7.5%. This clonotype showed up many times. Antigen specificity is unknown. Study-level findings and limits: Private repertoires in all groups were suggested by the finding that expanded clones across subjects shared no CDR3 amino acid sequences.

This CDR3 comprises 15 residues. The ends were cut back, 4 bases at V and 1 base at J, with 14 bases in the middle. Germline loops: CDR1 SGHRS, CDR2 YFSETQ. The genes are TRBV5-1 and TRBJ2-5, with D possibly called TRBD1 or TRBD2 (6 bases each). Sequenced: PBMCs. The receptor comes from a woman aged 55-69 years in good health. The CDR3 sequence: CASSLWGAPQETQYF. DNA for the CDR3: TGCGCCAGCAGCCTGTGGGGGGCCCCCCAAGAGACCCAGTACTTC.